Listed below are T cell receptor beta chains from one sample, sequenced in a study of control samples from healthy donors and cancer patients. The data were produced by immunoSEQ multiplex PCR, yet TCRdb's version contains in-frame clones alone and is incomplete. The sample shows about 84,000 clones, about nine tenths of them seen only once. The sequencing sample was made of blood. Source of these receptors: a man aged 45 to 65 in good health. Both conserved end residues are part of each CDR3. D genes are given only for firm matches. Expanded clones get a size class; other rows say once, few or many, or leave the size out.

D gene	V gene	J gene	clone size	CDR3 protein	CDR3 DNA
TRBD1	TRBV9	TRBJ2-1	.	CASSATGANEQFF	TGTGCCAGCAGCGCCACAGGGGCCAATGAGCAGTTCTTC
.	TRBV5-1	TRBJ2-1	.	CASSLGAQDNEQFF	TGCGCCAGCAGCTTGGGGGCGCAGGACAATGAGCAGTTCTTC
.	TRBV5-1	TRBJ2-3	.	CASSLGTASSFSTDTQYF	TGCGCCAGCAGCTTGGGGACGGCCAGCTCCTTTAGCACAGATACGCAGTATTTT
.	TRBV4-2	TRBJ1-5	.	CASSQGGGSNQPQHF	TGTGCCAGCAGCCAAGGCGGGGGTAGCAATCAGCCCCAGCATTTT
.	TRBV20-1	TRBJ1-2	once	CSAPEGGYTF	TGCAGTGCTCCCGAAGGGGGCTACACCTTC
TRBD1	TRBV7-9	TRBJ1-4	.	CASSPPGQGREKLFF	TGTGCCAGCAGCCCTCCGGGACAGGGACGGGAAAAACTGTTTTTT
TRBD1	TRBV11-2	TRBJ2-7	.	CASSPNRGRDEQYF	TGTGCCAGCAGCCCCAACAGGGGGCGAGACGAGCAGTACTTC
.	TRBV11-2	TRBJ2-6	.	CASSLESRGSVMSGANVLTF	TGTGCCAGCAGCTTAGAATCTCGAGGTAGCGTGATGTCTGGGGCCAACGTCCTGACTTTC
TRBD1	TRBV19	TRBJ2-5	once	CATQGQGGPGETQYF	TGTGCCACCCAAGGACAGGGAGGTCCTGGAGAGACCCAGTACTTC
TRBD1	TRBV12-3/TRBV12-4	TRBJ2-7	.	CASRDQGAGEQYF	TGTGCCAGCAGGGATCAGGGGGCAGGGGAGCAGTACTTC
.	TRBV27	TRBJ2-5	.	CASSLSRQGTQYF	TGTGCCAGCAGTTTAAGCCGGCAAGGGACCCAGTACTTC
.	TRBV10-3	TRBJ1-1	.	CAISEQLGPNTEAFF	TGTGCCATCAGTGAGCAACTGGGACCGAACACTGAAGCTTTCTTT
.	TRBV5-4	TRBJ2-1	.	CASSSGQTYNEQFF	TGTGCCAGCAGCTCCGGACAGACCTACAATGAGCAGTTCTTC
TRBD1	TRBV20-1	TRBJ1-1	.	CSASDVAGGLVMNTEAFF	TGCAGTGCTAGTGATGTCGCAGGGGGATTAGTCATGAACACTGAAGCTTTCTTT
TRBD1	TRBV6-6	TRBJ1-5	.	CASSYPRDRANQPQHF	TGTGCCAGCAGTTACCCCCGGGACAGGGCTAATCAGCCCCAGCATTTT
.	TRBV27	TRBJ1-1	once	CASGGGTEAFF	TGTGCCAGCGGGGGAGGCACTGAAGCTTTCTTT
.	TRBV12-3/TRBV12-4	TRBJ1-1	.	CASSLEMNTEAFF	TGTGCCAGCAGTTTGGAAATGAACACTGAAGCTTTCTTT
TRBD2	TRBV6-2/TRBV6-3	TRBJ2-1	once	CASSSRLAGGREQFF	TGTGCCAGCAGTAGTAGACTAGCGGGGGGGCGTGAGCAGTTCTTC
TRBD1	TRBV27	TRBJ1-6	.	CASSLWTGDGNSPLHF	TGTGCCAGCAGTTTATGGACAGGGGACGGTAATTCACCCCTCCACTTT
.	TRBV11-3	TRBJ2-1	.	CASSFSGGYEQFF	TGTGCCAGCAGCTTTTCCGGGGGCTATGAGCAGTTCTTC
.	TRBV2	TRBJ1-5	once	CASSEGGSRYPEGNQPQHF	TGTGCCAGCAGTGAAGGTGGGTCCAGGTACCCCGAGGGCAATCAGCCCCAGCATTTT
TRBD1	TRBV6-5	TRBJ1-6	.	CASSRQGAYNSPLHF	TGTGCCAGCAGTAGACAGGGCGCCTATAATTCACCCCTCCACTTT
.	TRBV11-3	TRBJ2-1	.	CASSLDNQYEQFF	TGTGCCAGCAGCTTAGATAATCAGTATGAGCAGTTCTTC
.	TRBV5-6	TRBJ1-4	.	CASSVDPTNEKLFF	TGTGCCAGCAGCGTAGACCCAACTAATGAAAAACTGTTTTTT
.	TRBV11-2	TRBJ2-1	.	CASSLDRRKGPYNEQFF	TGTGCCAGCAGCTTAGACCGACGTAAGGGTCCCTACAATGAGCAGTTCTTC
.	TRBV7-2	TRBJ2-7	once	CASSFTGYEQYF	TGTGCCAGCAGCTTTACAGGCTACGAGCAGTACTTC
.	TRBV12-3/TRBV12-4	TRBJ1-3	once	CASSWDSGNTIYF	TGTGCCAGCAGTTGGGACTCTGGAAACACCATATATTTT
.	TRBV7-6	TRBJ1-5	.	CASSPWDINSNQPQHF	TGTGCCAGCAGCCCATGGGACATCAATAGCAATCAGCCCCAGCATTTT
.	TRBV30	TRBJ1-2	.	CAWSLTRGTIKEGGYTF	TGTGCCTGGAGCCTCACTCGCGGGACAATTAAGGAAGGTGGCTACACCTTC
TRBD2	TRBV30	TRBJ2-7	once	CAWRLGGTSGNPGSEQYF	TGTGCCTGGAGGCTGGGGGGGACTAGCGGTAACCCGGGGTCCGAGCAGTACTTC
.	TRBV4-2	TRBJ1-2	once	CASSARGRNDYGYTF	TGTGCCAGCAGCGCCCGGGGGCGGAATGATTATGGCTACACCTTC
.	TRBV7-8	TRBJ1-5	.	CASSSTGFSTQHF	TGTGCCAGCAGCTCTACAGGGTTCAGCACCCAGCATTTT
.	TRBV30	TRBJ1-1	.	CAWSVQGVYRQNTEAFF	TGTGCCTGGAGTGTACAGGGTGTCTACCGGCAGAACACTGAAGCTTTCTTT
.	TRBV7-8	TRBJ1-1	.	CASSLAQGEAFF	TGTGCCAGCAGCTTAGCGCAAGGTGAAGCTTTCTTT
.	TRBV5-6	TRBJ1-5	few	CASSLEGQPQHF	TGTGCCAGCAGCTTGGAGGGTCAGCCCCAGCATTTT
.	TRBV27	TRBJ1-2	.	CASSLRGLYGYTF	TGTGCCAGCAGTTTAAGAGGGCTCTATGGCTACACCTTC
.	TRBV23-1	TRBJ1-4	.	CASSQGAGDTLNEKLFF	TGCGCCAGCAGTCAGGGGGCTGGGGACACTCTTAATGAAAAACTGTTTTTT
.	TRBV18	TRBJ1-1	.	CASSPRGPQNTEAFF	TGTGCCAGCTCACCCAGGGGACCGCAGAACACTGAAGCTTTCTTT
.	TRBV6-6	TRBJ1-6	.	CASSYGGRESPLHF	TGTGCCAGCAGTTACGGGGGGCGCGAGTCACCCCTCCACTTT